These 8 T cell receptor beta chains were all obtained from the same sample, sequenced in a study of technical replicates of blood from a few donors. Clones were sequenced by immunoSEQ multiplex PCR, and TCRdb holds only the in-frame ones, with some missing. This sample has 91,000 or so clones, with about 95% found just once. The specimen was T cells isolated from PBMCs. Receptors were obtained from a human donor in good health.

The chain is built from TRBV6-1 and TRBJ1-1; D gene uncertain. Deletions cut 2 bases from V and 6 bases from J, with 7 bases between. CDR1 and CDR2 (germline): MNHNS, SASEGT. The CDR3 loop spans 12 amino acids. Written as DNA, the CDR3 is TGTGCCAGCAGTGAATACGGGGCTGAAGCTTTCTTT. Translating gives CASSEYGAEAFF.

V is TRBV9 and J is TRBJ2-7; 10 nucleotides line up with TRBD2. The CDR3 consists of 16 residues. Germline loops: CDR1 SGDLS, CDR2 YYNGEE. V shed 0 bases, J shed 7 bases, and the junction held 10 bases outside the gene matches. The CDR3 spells CASSVGSAGGQVEQYF. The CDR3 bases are TGTGCCAGCAGCGTAGGGTCAGCGGGAGGGCAGGTAGAGCAGTACTTC.

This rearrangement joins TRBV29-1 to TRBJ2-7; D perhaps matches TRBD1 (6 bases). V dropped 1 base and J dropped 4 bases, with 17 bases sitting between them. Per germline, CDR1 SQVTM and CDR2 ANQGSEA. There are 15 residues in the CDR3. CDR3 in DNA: TGCAGCGTTGAAGGCTCGACAGGACATTTATACGAGCAGTACTTC. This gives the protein CSVEGSTGHLYEQYF.

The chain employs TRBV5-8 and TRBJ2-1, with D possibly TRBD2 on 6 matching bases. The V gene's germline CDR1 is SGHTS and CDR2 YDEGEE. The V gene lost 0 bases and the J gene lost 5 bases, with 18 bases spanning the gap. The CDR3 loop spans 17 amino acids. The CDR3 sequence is CASSLVGRGLMDNEQFF. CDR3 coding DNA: TGTGCCAGCAGCTTGGTCGGGCGGGGACTGATGGACAATGAGCAGTTCTTC.

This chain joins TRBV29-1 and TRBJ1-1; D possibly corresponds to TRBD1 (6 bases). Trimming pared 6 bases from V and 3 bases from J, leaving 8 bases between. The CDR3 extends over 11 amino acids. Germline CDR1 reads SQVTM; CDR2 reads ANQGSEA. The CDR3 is CSVRTDTEAFF. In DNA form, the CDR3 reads TGCAGCGTCAGGACAGACACTGAAGCTTTCTTT.

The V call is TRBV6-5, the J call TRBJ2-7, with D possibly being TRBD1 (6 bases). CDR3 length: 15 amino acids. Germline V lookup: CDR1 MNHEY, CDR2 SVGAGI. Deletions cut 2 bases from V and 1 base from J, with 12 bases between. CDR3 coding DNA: TGTGCCAGCAGTTACGGGCAGGGACATTCCTACGAGCAGTACTTC. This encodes CASSYGQGHSYEQYF.

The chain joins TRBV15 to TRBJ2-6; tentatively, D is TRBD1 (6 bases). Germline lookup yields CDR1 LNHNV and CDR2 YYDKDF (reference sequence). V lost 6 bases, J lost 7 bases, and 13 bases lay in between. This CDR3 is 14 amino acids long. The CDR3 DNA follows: TGTGCCACCAGAGAGGACAGATCTGCCAACGTCCTGACTTTC. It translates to CATREDRSANVLTF.

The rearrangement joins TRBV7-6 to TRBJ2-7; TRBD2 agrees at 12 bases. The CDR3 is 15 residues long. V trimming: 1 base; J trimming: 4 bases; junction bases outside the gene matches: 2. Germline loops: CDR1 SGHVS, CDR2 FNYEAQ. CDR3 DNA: TGTGCCAGCAGCTTAGTGACTAGCGGGAGTTACGAGCAGTACTTC. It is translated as CASSLVTSGSYEQYF.